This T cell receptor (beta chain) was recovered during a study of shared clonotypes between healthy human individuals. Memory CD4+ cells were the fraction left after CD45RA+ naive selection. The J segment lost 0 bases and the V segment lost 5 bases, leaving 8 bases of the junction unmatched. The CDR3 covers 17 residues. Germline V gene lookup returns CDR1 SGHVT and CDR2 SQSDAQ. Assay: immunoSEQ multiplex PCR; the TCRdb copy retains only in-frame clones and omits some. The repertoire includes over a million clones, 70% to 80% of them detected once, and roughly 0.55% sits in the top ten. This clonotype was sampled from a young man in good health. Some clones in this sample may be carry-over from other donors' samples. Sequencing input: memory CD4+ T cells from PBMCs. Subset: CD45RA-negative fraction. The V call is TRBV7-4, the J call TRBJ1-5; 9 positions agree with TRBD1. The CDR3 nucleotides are TGTGCCAGCAGCCCCGGACAGGGGCCCTATAGCAATCAGCCCCAGCATTTT. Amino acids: CASSPGQGPYSNQPQHF.